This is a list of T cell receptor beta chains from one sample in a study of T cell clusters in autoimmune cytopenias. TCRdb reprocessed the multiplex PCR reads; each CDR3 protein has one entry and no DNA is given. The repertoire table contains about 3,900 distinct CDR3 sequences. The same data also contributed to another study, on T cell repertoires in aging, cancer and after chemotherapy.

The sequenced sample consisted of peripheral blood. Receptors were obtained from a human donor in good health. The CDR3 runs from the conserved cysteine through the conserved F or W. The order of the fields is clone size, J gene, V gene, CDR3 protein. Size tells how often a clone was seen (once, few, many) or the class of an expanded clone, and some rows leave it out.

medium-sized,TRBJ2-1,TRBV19,CASSRGQGAIYNEQFF
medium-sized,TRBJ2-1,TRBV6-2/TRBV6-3,CASSYSGGTRYNEQFF
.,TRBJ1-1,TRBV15,CATSRDWGSREAFF
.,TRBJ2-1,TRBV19,CASSIPGQGTYNEQFF
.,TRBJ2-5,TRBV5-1,CASSFHRDRETQYF
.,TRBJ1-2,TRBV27,CASSYTGDPYGYTF
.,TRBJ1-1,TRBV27,CASSLSSGNTEAFF
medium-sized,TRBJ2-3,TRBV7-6,CASSLGATDTQYF
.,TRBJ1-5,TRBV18,CASSPPGQGNQPQHF
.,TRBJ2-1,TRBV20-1,CSAPLAGGPDEQFF
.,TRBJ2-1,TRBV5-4,CASSSQIRIPGLRYNEQFF
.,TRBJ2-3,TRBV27,CASRLLGAGPSTDTQYF
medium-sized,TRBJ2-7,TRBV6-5,CASSSPTSGYEQYF
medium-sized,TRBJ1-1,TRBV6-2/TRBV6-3,CASSYSSARRAFF
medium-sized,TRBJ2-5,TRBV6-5,CASSYSTPAETQYF
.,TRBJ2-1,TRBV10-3,CAISLQSNEQFF
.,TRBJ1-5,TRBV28,CASSTSTGSNQPQHF
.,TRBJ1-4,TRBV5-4,CASSLGGVNEKLFF
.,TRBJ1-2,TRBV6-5,CASSYDLTGGGGYTF
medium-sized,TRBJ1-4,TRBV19,CASSTTGKATNEKLFF
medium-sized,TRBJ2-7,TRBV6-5,CASSYSNGGVYEQYF
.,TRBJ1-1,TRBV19,CASSRRDQNTEAFF
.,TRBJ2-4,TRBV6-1,CASRLDRVGFQYF
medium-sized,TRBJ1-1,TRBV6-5,CASSLTANTEAFF
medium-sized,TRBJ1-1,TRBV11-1,CASSLGTGSVTEAFF
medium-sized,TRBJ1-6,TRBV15,CATSRDWPVNSPLHF
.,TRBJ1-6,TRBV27,CASSSSSFGAWDSPLHF
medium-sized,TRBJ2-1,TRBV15,CATSSGLAVAYNEQFF
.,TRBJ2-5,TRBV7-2,CASSLRAGSGETQYF
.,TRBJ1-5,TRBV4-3,CASSHAGGNQPQHF
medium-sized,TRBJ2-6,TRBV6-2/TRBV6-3,CASSSGNSGANVLTF
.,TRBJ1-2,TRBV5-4,CASSLKGNGRTNYGYTF
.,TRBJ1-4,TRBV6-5,CASSPDGATNEKLFF
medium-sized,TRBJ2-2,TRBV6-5,CASSYGPSTGELFF
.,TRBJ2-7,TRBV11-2,CASSLVEGNEQYF
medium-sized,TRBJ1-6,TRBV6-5,CASRLVSDSPLHF
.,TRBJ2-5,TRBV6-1,CASSEGLAGGETQYF
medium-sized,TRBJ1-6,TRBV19,CASRGGDSPLHF
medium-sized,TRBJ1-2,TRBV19,CASSPFGINYGYTF
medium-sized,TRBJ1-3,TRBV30,CAWSEGHAGPGNTIYF
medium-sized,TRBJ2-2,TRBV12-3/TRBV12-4,CASTVRLAGSAGELFF
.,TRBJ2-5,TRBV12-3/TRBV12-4,CASSRPEGETQYF